This T cell receptor (beta chain) was obtained from a study of blood T cell repertoires in COVID-19. Trimming took 3 bases from V and 5 from J; bases not matched to a gene: 6. The germline gives CDR1 SEHNR, CDR2 FQNEAQ (reference sequence). CDR3 length equals 16 residues. Clones were sequenced by immunoSEQ multiplex PCR, and TCRdb holds only the in-frame ones, with some missing. The sample yields a few hundred thousand clones, 89% seen once. The sample taken for sequencing was peripheral blood. This chain uses TRBV7-9 with TRBJ2-7; TRBD2 matches at 14 bases. This clonotype was obtained from a man younger than 35 who had recovered from COVID-19. CDR3 amino acids: CASSFGTSGSIDEQYF. The CDR3 nucleotides read TGTGCCAGCAGCTTCGGGACTAGCGGGAGTATCGACGAGCAGTACTTC.